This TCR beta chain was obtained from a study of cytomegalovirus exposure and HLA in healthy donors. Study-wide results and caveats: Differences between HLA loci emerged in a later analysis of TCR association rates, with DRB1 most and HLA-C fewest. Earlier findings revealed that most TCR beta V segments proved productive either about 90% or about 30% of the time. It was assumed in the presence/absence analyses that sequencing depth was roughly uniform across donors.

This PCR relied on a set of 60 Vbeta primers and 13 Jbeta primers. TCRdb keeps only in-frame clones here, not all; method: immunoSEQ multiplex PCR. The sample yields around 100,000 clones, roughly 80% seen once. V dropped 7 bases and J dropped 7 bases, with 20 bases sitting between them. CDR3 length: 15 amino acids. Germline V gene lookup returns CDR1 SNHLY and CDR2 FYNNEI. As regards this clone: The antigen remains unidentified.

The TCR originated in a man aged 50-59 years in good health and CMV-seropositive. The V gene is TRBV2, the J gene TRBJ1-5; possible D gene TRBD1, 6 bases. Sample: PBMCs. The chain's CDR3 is CASTLTGYPEQPQHF. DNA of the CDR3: TGTGCCAGCACTCTTACAGGGTACCCAGAACAGCCCCAGCATTTT.